This T cell receptor beta chain was captured in a study of blood T cell repertoires in COVID-19 (dated by TCRdb to 2018 to 2021). Background for the entire study: The collaborator samples originated in the United States, Italy and Spain and spanned the acute and convalescent phases of COVID-19. Where HLA class I and class II types were available, the types were taken from metadata supplied by the sample provider, not from assay-based typing. Samples came from the ongoing ImmuneRACE study (first 160 participants) plus 1,254 subjects from 6 global collaborators. A freely available public database, intended as a resource for researchers studying the immune response to SARS-CoV-2, is where the repertoires were released. Nearly every sample came with metadata listing a de-identified subject ID, COVID-19 status, age in years and sex. The prospective study material was composed of cDNA or gDNA derived from T cells, B-cell-depleted T cells, or PBMCs. The dataset comprised deeply sampled blood TCRbeta repertoires from subjects exposed to, actively infected with, or recovered from COVID-19.

Overall study results and their limits: The amount of clinical and demographic metadata varied by source and participant and was provided uncurated.

TCRbeta CDR3 regions were amplified from genomic DNA by means of the immunoSEQ Assay, a bias-controlled multiplex PCR. Under the source paper's analysis protocol: Within the assay, amplification of reference gene primers was used to estimate how many nucleated cells each sample contained. To quantify the absolute abundance of each unique TCRbeta CDR3 rearrangement, sequence reads were collapsed and filtered. For each sample, productive Simpson clonality was calculated as the square root of Simpson's diversity index over productive rearrangements. In its TCRdb copy, this immuneACCESS table keeps in-frame sequences only and misses some clones. Where compared with another copy, unresolved V genes explain less than half of these, and the others have no known cause. Clone size and the V and J calls come from that table; the DNA yielded D and trimming. The sample table holds around 300,000 clones, of which 87% were seen once. About 2.5% of the sample rests with the top ten.

Points on this clone: This clone's antigen is unknown. No per-base quality is available; no much larger clone lies one base away.

Whole blood was collected in K2EDTA tubes by collaborating institutions according to the institutions' own protocols. Collaborator samples were shipped for TCRbeta analysis as frozen whole blood, isolated PBMCs, or DNA extracted from either sample type. The sequenced material came from peripheral blood. The receptor comes from a man between 18 and 29 years old with active or convalescent COVID-19.

The CDR3 reads CASRMGGNTEAFF. The DNA sequence is as follows: TGTGCCAGTAGAATGGGGGGTAACACTGAAGCTTTCTTT. This receptor chain uses TRBV19 and TRBJ1-1; 5 matching bases give a weak D call of TRBD1. V drops 6 bases and J drops 2 bases, leaving 10 bases in between. CDR1 LNHDA and CDR2 SQIVND were looked up in the germline V gene (reference sequence). From the cysteine through the phenylalanine, the CDR3 covers 13 amino acids. Only the CDR3 part of the read is kept: 39 bases, read in frame from the first base.